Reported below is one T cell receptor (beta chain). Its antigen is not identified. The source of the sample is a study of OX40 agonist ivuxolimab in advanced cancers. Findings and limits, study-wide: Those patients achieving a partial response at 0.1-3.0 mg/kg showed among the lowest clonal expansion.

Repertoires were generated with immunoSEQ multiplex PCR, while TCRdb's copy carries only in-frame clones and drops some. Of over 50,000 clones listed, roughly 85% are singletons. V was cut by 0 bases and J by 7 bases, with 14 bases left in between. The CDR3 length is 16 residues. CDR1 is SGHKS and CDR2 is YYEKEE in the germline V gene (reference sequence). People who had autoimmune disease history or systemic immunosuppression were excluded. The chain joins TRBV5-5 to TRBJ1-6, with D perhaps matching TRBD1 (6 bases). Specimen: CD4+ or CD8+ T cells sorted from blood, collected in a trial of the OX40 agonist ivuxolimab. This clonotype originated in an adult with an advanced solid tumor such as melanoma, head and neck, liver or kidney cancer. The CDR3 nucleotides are TGTGCCAGCAGCTTGGCCGGGGGCAGCACCAATTCACCCCTCCACTTT. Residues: CASSLAGGSTNSPLHF.